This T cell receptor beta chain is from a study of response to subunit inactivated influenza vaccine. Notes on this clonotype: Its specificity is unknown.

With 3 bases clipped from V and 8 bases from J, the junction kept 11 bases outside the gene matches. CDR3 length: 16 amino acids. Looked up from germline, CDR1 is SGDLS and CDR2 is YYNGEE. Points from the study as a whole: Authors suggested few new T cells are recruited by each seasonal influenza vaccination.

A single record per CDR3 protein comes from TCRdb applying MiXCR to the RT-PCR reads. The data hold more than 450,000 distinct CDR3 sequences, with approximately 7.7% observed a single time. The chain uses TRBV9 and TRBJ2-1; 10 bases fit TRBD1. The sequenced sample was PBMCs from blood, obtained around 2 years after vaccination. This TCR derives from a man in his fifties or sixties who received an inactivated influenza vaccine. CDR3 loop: CASSATSGTGDYEQFF. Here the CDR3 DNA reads TGTGCCAGCAGCGCTACTTCCGGGACAGGGGACTATGAGCAGTTCTTC.